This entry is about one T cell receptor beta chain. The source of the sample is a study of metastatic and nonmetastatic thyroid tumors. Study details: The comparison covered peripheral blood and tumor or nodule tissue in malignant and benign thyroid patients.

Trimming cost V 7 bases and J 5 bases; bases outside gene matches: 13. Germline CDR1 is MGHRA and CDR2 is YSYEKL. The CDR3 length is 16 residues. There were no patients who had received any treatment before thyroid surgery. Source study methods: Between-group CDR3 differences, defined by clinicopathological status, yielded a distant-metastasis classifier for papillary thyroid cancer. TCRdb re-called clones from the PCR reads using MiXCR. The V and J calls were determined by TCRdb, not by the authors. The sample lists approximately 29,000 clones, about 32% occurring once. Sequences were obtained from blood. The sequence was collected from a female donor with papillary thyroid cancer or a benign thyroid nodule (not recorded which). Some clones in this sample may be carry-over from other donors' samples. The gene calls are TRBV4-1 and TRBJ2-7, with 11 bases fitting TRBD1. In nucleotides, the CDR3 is TGCGCCAGCAACCTGGGACAGGGGGGTATAGGCGACGAGCAGTACTTC. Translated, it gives CASNLGQGGIGDEQYF.